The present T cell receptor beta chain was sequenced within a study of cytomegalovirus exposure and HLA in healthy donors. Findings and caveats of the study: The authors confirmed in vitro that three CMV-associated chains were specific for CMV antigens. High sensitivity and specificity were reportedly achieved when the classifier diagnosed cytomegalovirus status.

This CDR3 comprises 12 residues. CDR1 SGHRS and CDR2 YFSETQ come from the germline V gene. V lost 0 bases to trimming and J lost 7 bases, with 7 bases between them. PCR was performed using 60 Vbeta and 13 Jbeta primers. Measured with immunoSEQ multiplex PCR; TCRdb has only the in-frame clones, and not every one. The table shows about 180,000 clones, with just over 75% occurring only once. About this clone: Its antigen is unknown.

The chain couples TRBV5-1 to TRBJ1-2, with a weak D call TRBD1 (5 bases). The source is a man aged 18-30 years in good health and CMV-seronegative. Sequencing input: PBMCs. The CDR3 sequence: CASSLVQGGYTF. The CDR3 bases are TGCGCCAGCAGCTTGGTTCAGGGTGGCTACACCTTC.